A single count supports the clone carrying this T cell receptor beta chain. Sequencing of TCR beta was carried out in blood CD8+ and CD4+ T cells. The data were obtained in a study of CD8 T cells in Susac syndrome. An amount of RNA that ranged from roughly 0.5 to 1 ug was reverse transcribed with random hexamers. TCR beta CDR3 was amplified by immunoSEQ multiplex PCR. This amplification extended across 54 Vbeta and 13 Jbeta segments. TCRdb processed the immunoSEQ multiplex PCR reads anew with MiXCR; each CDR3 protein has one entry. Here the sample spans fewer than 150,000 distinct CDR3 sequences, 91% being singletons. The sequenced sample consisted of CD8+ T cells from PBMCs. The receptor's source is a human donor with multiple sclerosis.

The CDR3 nucleotides are TGTGCCACCAGCTCCCAGCGGGCCCCGAGCACAGATACGCAGTATTTT. Protein: CATSSQRAPSTDTQYF. The chain has TRBV15 and TRBJ2-3; tentatively, D is TRBD2 (6 bases). This CDR3 comprises 16 residues. Germline assignment: CDR1 LNHNV and CDR2 YYDKDF (reference sequence). Trimming took 5 bases from V and 0 from J, leaving 15 bases between them.